This entry features one T cell receptor beta chain sequence. Its antigen remains unidentified. This sample was taken from a study of lymphopenia after photon versus proton radiotherapy. Study-level findings and limits: Relative stability marked proton patients; photon patients lost diversity and naive cells.

Produced via immunoSEQ multiplex PCR; TCRdb's table is partial and in-frame only. This table has 150,000 to 200,000 clones, approximately 91% appearing once. Sequencing was performed on peripheral blood, taken from a patient treated with photon-based radiotherapy. The receptor was isolated from a man aged 50 to 59 with gastric cancer.

The CDR3 loop reads CASRDRGRKETQYF. CDR3 bases: TGTGCCAGTAGGGACAGGGGGAGGAAGGAGACCCAGTACTTC. V is TRBV19 and J is TRBJ2-5, with 10 bases fitting TRBD1. CDR1 is LNHDA, CDR2 SQIVND, per germline (reference sequence). J was trimmed by 5 bases and V by 6 bases; bases with no gene match: 6. The CDR3 extends over 14 amino acids.